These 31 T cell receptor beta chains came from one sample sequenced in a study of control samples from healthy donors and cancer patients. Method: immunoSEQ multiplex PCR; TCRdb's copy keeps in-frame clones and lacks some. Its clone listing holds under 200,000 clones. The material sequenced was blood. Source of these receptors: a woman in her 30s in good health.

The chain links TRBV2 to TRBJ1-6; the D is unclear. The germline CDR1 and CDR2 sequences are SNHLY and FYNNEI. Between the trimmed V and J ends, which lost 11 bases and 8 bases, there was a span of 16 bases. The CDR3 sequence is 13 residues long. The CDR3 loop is CAPGQEGDSPLHF. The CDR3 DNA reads TGTGCCCCCGGGCAGGAAGGAGATTCACCCCTCCACTTT.

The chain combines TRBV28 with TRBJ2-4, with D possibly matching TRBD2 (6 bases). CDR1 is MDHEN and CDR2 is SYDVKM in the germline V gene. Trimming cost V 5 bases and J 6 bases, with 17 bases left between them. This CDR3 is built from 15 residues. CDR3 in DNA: TGTGCCAGCAGTCTGCCAGGGATGGGGGGAAACATTCAGTACTTC. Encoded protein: CASSLPGMGGNIQYF.

This CDR3 reads CASSQGRGVYQPQHF. CDR3 nucleotide sequence: TGCGCCAGCAGCCAAGGGCGGGGGGTTTATCAGCCCCAGCATTTT. This rearrangement joins TRBV4-1 to TRBJ1-5; TRBD1 might be the D (5 bases). The V end lost 1 base, the J end lost 5 bases, and 12 bases lay between the germline ends. The CDR3 is 15 residues long. Germline V lookup: CDR1 MGHRA, CDR2 YSYEKL.

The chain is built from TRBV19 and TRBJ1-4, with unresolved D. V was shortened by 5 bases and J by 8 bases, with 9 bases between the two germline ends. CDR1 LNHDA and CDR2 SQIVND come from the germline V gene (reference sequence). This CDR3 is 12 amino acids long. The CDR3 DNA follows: TGTGCCAGTAGTCATAGGGCGGAAAAACTGTTTTTT. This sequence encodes CASSHRAEKLFF.

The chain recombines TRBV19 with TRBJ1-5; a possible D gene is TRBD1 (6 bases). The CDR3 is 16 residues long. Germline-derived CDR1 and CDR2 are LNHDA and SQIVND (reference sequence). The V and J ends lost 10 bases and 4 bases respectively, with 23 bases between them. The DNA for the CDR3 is TGTGCCACTCACCCTAGGGGGGGGGTTGGGAATCAGCCCCAGCATTTT. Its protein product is CATHPRGGVGNQPQHF.

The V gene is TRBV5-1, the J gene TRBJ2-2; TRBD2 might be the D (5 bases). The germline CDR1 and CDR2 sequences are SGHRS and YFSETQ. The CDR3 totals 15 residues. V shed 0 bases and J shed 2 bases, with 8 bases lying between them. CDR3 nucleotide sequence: TGCGCCAGCAGCTTGGGATCGGGAAACACCGGGGAGCTGTTTTTT. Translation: CASSLGSGNTGELFF.

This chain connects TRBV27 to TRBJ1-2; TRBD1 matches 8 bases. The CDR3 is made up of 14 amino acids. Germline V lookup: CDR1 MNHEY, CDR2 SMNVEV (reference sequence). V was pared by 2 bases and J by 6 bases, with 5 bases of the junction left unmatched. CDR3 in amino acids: CASSLGAGGDGYTF. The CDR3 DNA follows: TGTGCCAGCAGTTTAGGGGCAGGGGGCGATGGCTACACCTTC.

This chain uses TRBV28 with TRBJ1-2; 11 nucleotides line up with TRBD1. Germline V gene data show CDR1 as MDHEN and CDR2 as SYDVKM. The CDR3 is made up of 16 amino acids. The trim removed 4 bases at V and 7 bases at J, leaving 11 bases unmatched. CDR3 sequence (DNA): TGTGCCAGCAGTTCGTCCGGACAGGGGGCTTCTTTTGGCTACACCTTC. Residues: CASSSSGQGASFGYTF.

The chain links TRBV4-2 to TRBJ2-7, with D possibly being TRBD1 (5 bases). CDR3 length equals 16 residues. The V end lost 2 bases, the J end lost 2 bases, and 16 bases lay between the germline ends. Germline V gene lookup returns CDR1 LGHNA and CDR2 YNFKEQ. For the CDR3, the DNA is TGTGCCAGCAGCCAAAGGGGCTCATGCAGGACCTACGAGCAGTACTTC. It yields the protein CASSQRGSCRTYEQYF.

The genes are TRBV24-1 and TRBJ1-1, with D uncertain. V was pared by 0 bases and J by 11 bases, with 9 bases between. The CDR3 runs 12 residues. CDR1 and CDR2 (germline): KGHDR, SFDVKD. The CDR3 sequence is CATSDLRLGAFF. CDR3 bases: TGTGCCACCAGTGATTTGCGTCTGGGGGCTTTCTTT.

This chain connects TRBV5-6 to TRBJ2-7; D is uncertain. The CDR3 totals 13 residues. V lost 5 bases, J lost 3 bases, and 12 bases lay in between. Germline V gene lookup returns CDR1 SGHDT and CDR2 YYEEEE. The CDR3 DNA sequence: TGTGCCAGCAGTCTTGGATTAGGCTACGAGCAGTACTTC. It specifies CASSLGLGYEQYF.

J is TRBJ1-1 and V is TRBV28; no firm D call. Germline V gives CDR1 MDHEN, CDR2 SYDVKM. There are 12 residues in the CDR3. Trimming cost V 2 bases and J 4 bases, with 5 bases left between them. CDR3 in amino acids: CASSLITTEAFF. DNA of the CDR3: TGTGCCAGCAGTTTAATTACCACTGAAGCTTTCTTT.

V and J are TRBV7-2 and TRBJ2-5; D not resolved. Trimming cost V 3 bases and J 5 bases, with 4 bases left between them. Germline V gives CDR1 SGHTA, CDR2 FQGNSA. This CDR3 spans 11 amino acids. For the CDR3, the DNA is TGTGCCAGCAGCTTTCAGGAGACCCAGTACTTC. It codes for CASSFQETQYF.

CDR3 bases: TGTGCCAGCAGCCCCGGTCAGGGGAATGAGCAGTTCTTC. This codes for CASSPGQGNEQFF. V usage is TRBV11-2 and J usage is TRBJ2-1; D is possibly TRBD1 (6 bases). Trimming took 5 bases from V and 7 from J, leaving 12 bases between them. The CDR3 spans 13 residues. The germline V gene encodes CDR1 SGHAT and CDR2 FQNNGV. Based on the CDR3 plus reference TRBV11-2 and TRBJ2-1, the full variable domain is EAGVAQSPRYKIIEKRQSVAFWCNPISGHATLYWYQQILGQGPKLLIQFQNNGVVDDSQLPKDRFSAERLKGVDSTLKIQPAKLEDSAVYLCASSPGQGNEQFFGPGTRLTVL.

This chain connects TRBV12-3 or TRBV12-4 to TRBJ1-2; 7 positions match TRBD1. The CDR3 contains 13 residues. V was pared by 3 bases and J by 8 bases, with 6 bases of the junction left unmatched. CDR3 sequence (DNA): TGTGCCAGCAGTTTGAGGGGGCGCGGGGGCTACACCTTC. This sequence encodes CASSLRGRGGYTF.

The CDR3 region has the DNA TGTGCCAGCAGCCGCCTTCCCGGCAGGGGACCCAAAAACTATGGCTACACCTTC. Amino acid sequence: CASSRLPGRGPKNYGYTF. The genes are TRBV16 and TRBJ1-2; D is possibly TRBD1 (6 bases). Trimming removed 4 bases at V and 2 bases at J, with 23 bases between. CDR3 size: 18 residues. Germline CDR1 KGHSY, CDR2 FQNENV.

CDR3 sequence reads: CASSIGDRVITEAFF. DNA for the CDR3: TGTGCCAGTAGTATTGGGGACAGGGTGATCACTGAAGCTTTCTTT. J is TRBJ1-1 and V is TRBV19, with 9 bases lining up with TRBD1. Germline lookup yields CDR1 LNHDA and CDR2 SQIVND (reference sequence). Unmatched junction bases numbered 6, after V lost 3 bases and J lost 4 bases. The CDR3 spans 15 residues.

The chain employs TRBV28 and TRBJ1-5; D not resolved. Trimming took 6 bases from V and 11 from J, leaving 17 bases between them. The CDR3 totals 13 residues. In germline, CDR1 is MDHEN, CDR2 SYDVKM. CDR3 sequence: CASRPPSYGTQHF. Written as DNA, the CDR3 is TGTGCCAGCAGGCCGCCCTCTTATGGGACCCAGCATTTT.

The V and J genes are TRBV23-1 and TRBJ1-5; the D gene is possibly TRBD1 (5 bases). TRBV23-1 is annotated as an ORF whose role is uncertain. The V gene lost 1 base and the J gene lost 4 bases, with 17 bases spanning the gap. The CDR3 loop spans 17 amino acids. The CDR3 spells CASSQWGLSTNNQPQHF. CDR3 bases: TGCGCCAGCAGTCAATGGGGGTTATCCACGAATAATCAGCCCCAGCATTTT.

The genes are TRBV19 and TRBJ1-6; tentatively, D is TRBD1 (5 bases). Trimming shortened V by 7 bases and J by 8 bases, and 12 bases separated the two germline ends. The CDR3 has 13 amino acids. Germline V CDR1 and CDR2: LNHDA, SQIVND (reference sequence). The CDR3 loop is CASMDKRHSPLHF. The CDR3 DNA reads TGTGCCAGTATGGACAAAAGACATTCACCCCTCCACTTT.

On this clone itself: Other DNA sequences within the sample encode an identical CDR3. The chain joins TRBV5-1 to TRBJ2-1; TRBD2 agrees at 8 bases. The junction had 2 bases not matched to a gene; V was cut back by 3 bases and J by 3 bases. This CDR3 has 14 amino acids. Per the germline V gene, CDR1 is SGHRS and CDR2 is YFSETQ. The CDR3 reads CASSSAGGYNEQFF. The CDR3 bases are TGCGCCAGCAGCTCGGCGGGGGGCTACAATGAGCAGTTCTTC. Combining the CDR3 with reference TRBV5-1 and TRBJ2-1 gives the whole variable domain KAGVTQTPRYLIKTRGQQVTLSCSPISGHRSVSWYQQTPGQGLQFLFEYFSETQRNKGNFPGRFSGRQFSNSRSEMNVSTLELGDSALYLCASSSAGGYNEQFFGPGTRLTVL.

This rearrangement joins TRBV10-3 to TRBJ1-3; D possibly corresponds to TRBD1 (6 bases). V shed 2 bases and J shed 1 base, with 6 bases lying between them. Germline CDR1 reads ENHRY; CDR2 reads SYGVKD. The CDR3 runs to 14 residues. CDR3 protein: CAISEGQSGNTIYF. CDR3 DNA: TGTGCCATCAGTGAGGGACAGTCTGGAAACACCATATATTTT.

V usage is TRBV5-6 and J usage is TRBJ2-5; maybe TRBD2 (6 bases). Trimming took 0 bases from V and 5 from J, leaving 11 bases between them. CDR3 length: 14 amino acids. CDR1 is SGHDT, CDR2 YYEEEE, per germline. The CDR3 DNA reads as TGTGCCAGCAGCTTGGATCAGCGGGCGGAGACCCAGTACTTC. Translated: CASSLDQRAETQYF.

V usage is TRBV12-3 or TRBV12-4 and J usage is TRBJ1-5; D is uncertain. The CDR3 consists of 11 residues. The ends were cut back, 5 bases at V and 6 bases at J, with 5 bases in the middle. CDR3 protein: CASSTSQPQHF. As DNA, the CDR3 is TGTGCCAGCAGTACCAGTCAGCCCCAGCATTTT.

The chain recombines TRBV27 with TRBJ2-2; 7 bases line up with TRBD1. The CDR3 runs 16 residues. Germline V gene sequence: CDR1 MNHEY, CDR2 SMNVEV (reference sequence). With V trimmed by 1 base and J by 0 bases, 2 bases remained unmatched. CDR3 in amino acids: CASSLFGTANTGELFF. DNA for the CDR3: TGTGCCAGCAGTTTATTTGGGACAGCGAACACCGGGGAGCTGTTTTTT.

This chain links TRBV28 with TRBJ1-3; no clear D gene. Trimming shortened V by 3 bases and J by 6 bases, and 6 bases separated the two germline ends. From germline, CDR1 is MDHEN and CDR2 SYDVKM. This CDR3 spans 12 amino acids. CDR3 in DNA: TGTGCCAGCAGTTTGCGTCCAAACACCATATATTTT. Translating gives CASSLRPNTIYF.

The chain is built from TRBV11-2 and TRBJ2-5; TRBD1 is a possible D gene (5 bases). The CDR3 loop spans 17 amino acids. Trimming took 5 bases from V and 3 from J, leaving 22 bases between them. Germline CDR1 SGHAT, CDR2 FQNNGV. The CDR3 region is CASSPWPDKPAEETQYF. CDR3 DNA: TGTGCCAGCAGCCCTTGGCCGGACAAGCCAGCTGAAGAGACCCAGTACTTC.

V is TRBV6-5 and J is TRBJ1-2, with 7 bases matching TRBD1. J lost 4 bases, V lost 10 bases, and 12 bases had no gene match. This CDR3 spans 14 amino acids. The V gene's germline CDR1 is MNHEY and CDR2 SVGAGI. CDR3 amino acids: CATGGDSRLYGYTF. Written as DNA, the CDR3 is TGTGCCACCGGCGGGGACAGTAGACTCTATGGCTACACCTTC.

The CDR3 nucleotides are TGTGCCAGCAGCTTGGCCCTAGTGGATACGCAGTATTTT. It encodes CASSLALVDTQYF. The chain carries TRBV5-8 and TRBJ2-3; D unresolved. Trimming shortened V by 0 bases and J by 6 bases, and 8 bases separated the two germline ends. The CDR3 length is 13 residues. CDR1 is SGHTS and CDR2 is YDEGEE in the germline V gene.

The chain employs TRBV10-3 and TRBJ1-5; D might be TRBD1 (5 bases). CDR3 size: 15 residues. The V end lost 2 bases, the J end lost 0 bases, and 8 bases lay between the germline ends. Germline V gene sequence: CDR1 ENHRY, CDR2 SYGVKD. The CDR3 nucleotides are TGTGCCATCAGTGAGGGGGGGAATAGCAATCAGCCCCAGCATTTT. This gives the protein CAISEGGNSNQPQHF.

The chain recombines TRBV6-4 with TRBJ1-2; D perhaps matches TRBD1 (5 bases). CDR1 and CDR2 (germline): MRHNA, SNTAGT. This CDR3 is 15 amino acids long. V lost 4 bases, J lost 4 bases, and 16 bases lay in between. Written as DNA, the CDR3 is TGTGCCAGCAGTGGGGACGGGAGCTCATCCTATGGCTACACCTTC. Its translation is CASSGDGSSSYGYTF.